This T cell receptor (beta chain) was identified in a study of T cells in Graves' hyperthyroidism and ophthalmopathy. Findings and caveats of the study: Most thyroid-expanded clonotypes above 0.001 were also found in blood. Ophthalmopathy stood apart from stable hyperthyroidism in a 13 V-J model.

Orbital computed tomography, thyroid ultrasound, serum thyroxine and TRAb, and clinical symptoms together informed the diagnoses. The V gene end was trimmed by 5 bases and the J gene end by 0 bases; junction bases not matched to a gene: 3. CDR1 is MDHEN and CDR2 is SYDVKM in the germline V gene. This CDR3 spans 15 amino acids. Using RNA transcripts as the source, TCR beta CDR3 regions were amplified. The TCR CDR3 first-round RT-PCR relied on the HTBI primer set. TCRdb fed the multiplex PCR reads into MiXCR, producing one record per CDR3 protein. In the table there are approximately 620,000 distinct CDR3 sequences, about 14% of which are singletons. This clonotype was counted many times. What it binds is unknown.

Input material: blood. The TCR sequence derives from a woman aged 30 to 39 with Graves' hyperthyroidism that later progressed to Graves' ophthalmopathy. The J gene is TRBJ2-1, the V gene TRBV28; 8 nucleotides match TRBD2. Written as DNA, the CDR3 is TGTGCCAGCAGTCCAGCGGGAGTCTCCTACAATGAGCAGTTCTTC. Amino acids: CASSPAGVSYNEQFF.